A selection of T cell receptor beta chains follows, all from one sample in a study of cytomegalovirus exposure and HLA in healthy donors. This table comes from immunoSEQ multiplex PCR, and its TCRdb copy is limited to in-frame clones, with some not included. The table shows roughly 200,000 clones, with around 81% occurring only once. The sequenced sample consisted of PBMCs. The receptors come from a young man in good health and CMV-seronegative. The CDR3 runs from the conserved cysteine through the conserved F or W. D genes are given only for firm matches. The size field is filled for only some rows; it gives once, few, many or a size class.

J gene	D gene	V gene	clone size	CDR3 protein	CDR3 DNA
TRBJ1-4	TRBD1	TRBV18	.	CASSPQTGGQEKLFF	TGTGCCAGCTCACCACAGACAGGGGGACAGGAAAAACTGTTTTTT
TRBJ1-1	.	TRBV6-1	few	CASSEAQNTEAFF	TGTGCCAGCAGTGAAGCACAGAACACTGAAGCTTTCTTT
TRBJ2-7	.	TRBV6-6	.	CASSYEGASYEQYF	TGTGCCAGCAGTTACGAAGGGGCCTCCTACGAGCAGTACTTC
TRBJ2-7	TRBD2	TRBV6-5	.	CASSSPAGPLSYEQYF	TGTGCCAGCAGTTCTCCAGCGGGGCCCCTGTCCTACGAGCAGTACTTC
TRBJ2-5	TRBD2	TRBV29-1	.	CSGRGSGTQYF	TGCAGCGGGCGGGGGTCAGGGACCCAGTACTTC
TRBJ2-1	TRBD2	TRBV5-1	.	CASSLSPGLYNEQFF	TGCGCCAGCAGCTTAAGTCCGGGACTATACAATGAGCAGTTCTTC
TRBJ2-4	TRBD2	TRBV7-9	few	CASSLRLAGGRYIQYF	TGTGCCAGCAGCCTCCGACTAGCGGGAGGGAGGTACATTCAGTACTTC
TRBJ2-1	.	TRBV27	.	CASSFRGLAREGGWSYNEQFF	TGTGCCAGCAGTTTTCGGGGCCTAGCGAGAGAGGGTGGGTGGTCCTACAATGAGCAGTTCTTC
TRBJ2-7	TRBD2	TRBV4-2	.	CASSQDLGLAGVYEQYF	TGTGCCAGCAGCCAAGATCTAGGGCTAGCGGGTGTCTACGAGCAGTACTTC
TRBJ2-7	.	TRBV9	.	CASSVTSSPSEQYF	TGTGCCAGCAGCGTAACTAGCTCCCCTTCCGAGCAGTACTTC
TRBJ2-3	TRBD2	TRBV28	.	CASSSPGLAFLGDTDTQYF	TGTGCCAGCAGTTCCCCGGGACTAGCGTTCCTAGGAGACACAGATACGCAGTATTTT
TRBJ1-4	.	TRBV28	.	CASSRTLNEKLFF	TGTGCCAGCAGTCGGACACTTAATGAAAAACTGTTTTTT
TRBJ2-3	.	TRBV7-3	.	CASSRARAPDTQYF	TGTGCCAGCAGCCGAGCGCGGGCACCCGATACGCAGTATTTT
TRBJ2-1	TRBD2	TRBV7-2	.	CASSSVRLAVYNEQFF	TGTGCCAGCAGCTCAGTGAGACTAGCGGTGTACAATGAGCAGTTCTTC
TRBJ1-1	TRBD1	TRBV6-4	.	CASRLDRANTEAFF	TGTGCCAGCAGACTGGACAGGGCGAACACTGAAGCTTTCTTT
TRBJ1-3	.	TRBV2	once	CASSSTGYSGNTIYF	TGTGCCAGCAGTAGTACAGGTTACTCTGGAAACACCATATATTTT
TRBJ2-7	TRBD1	TRBV2	.	CASSAWDRVKQYF	TGTGCCAGCAGTGCCTGGGACAGGGTTAAGCAGTACTTC
TRBJ2-7	TRBD1	TRBV7-9	few	CASSFKKQGASGEQYF	TGTGCCAGCAGCTTTAAGAAACAGGGGGCGTCCGGCGAGCAGTACTTC
TRBJ2-7	.	TRBV28	.	CASSYLIRVQDEQYF	TGTGCCAGCAGTTACCTAATCAGGGTTCAGGACGAGCAGTACTTC
TRBJ1-2	TRBD1	TRBV29-1	few	CSVEPGQGYTF	TGCAGCGTTGAACCTGGACAGGGTTACACCTTC
TRBJ2-4	.	TRBV11-1	.	CASSDRTYGLKYF	TGTGCCAGCTCAGACAGAACTTACGGGTTAAAGTACTTC
TRBJ2-7	.	TRBV19	.	CASSGQGGPYEQYF	TGTGCCAGTAGTGGACAAGGCGGTCCCTACGAGCAGTACTTC
TRBJ2-1	.	TRBV28	.	CASGSGDRVLNEQFF	TGTGCCAGCGGTAGCGGGGACAGGGTTCTCAATGAGCAGTTCTTC
TRBJ2-1	.	TRBV5-4	.	CASSLDSNYNEQFF	TGTGCCAGCAGCTTGGACAGTAATTACAATGAGCAGTTCTTC
TRBJ2-6	.	TRBV28	.	CASSLGPRVTF	TGTGCCAGCAGTTTGGGTCCCAGGGTGACTTTC
TRBJ1-3	.	TRBV7-9	few	CASRRRRSSSGNTIYF	TGTGCCAGCAGACGACGGAGATCGAGCTCTGGAAACACCATATATTTT
TRBJ2-7	TRBD1	TRBV5-4	once	CASSSSRDRASYEQYF	TGTGCCAGCAGCTCAAGCCGGGACAGGGCCTCCTACGAGCAGTACTTC
TRBJ2-7	TRBD1	TRBV6-1	few	CASSAGTGVWSAYEQYF	TGTGCCAGCAGTGCGGGGACAGGGGTGTGGTCGGCCTACGAGCAGTACTTC
TRBJ2-7	.	TRBV5-1	.	CASSLGQFYEQYF	TGCGCCAGCAGCTTGGGACAGTTCTACGAGCAGTACTTC
TRBJ2-1	TRBD2	TRBV7-9	.	CASSPRLAGEYNEQFF	TGTGCCAGCAGCCCGCGACTAGCGGGGGAGTACAATGAGCAGTTCTTC
TRBJ1-1	.	TRBV7-9	few	CASSSRGAGTNTEAFF	TGTGCCAGCAGCTCCCGGGGGGCAGGGACGAACACTGAAGCTTTCTTT
TRBJ1-2	TRBD1	TRBV28	few	CASSGRGRRGYTF	TGTGCCAGCAGTGGCAGGGGGCGACGGGGCTACACCTTC
TRBJ2-1	.	TRBV5-4	.	CASSLCRGIRCDEQFF	TGTGCCAGCAGCTTGTGCAGGGGAATTAGGTGTGATGAGCAGTTCTTC
TRBJ2-3	TRBD2	TRBV4-2	.	CASSQGGRANTQYF	TGTGCCAGCAGCCAAGGCGGGAGGGCAAATACGCAGTATTTT
TRBJ2-7	TRBD1	TRBV7-9	.	CASSLPGQGATYEQYF	TGTGCCAGCAGCTTACCGGGACAGGGGGCAACCTACGAGCAGTACTTC
TRBJ2-5	.	TRBV28	.	CASSSGGVTGTQYF	TGTGCCAGCAGTTCCGGCGGCGTGACGGGGACCCAGTACTTC
TRBJ2-1	.	TRBV20-1	.	CSARGPPQFF	TGCAGTGCTAGGGGGCCCCCTCAGTTCTTC
TRBJ2-5	.	TRBV4-1	.	CASSPGPLEGETQYF	TGCGCCAGCAGCCCGGGCCCTTTGGAGGGAGAGACCCAGTACTTC
TRBJ2-6	.	TRBV29-1	few	CSVESGANVLTF	TGCAGCGTTGAGTCGGGGGCCAACGTCCTGACTTTC
TRBJ2-1	TRBD1	TRBV5-1	.	CASILIPGTASYNEQFF	TGCGCCAGCATTCTGATCCCCGGGACAGCCTCCTACAATGAGCAGTTCTTC
TRBJ2-3	TRBD2	TRBV10-3	.	CAISSRDYRTDTQYF	TGTGCCATCAGTTCCCGGGACTACCGCACAGATACGCAGTATTTT
TRBJ2-7	TRBD2	TRBV28	.	CASSPGLHGLVDEQYF	TGTGCCAGCAGTCCAGGGCTCCATGGACTAGTCGACGAGCAGTACTTC
TRBJ2-1	.	TRBV9	.	CASSVIAPTSSEEQFF	TGTGCCAGCAGCGTGATTGCCCCAACTAGCTCGGAGGAGCAGTTCTTC
TRBJ1-5	.	TRBV28	.	CASSAGGWQPQHF	TGTGCCAGCAGTGCTGGGGGCTGGCAGCCCCAGCATTTT
TRBJ2-1	TRBD1	TRBV19	.	CASSIVRGQGPSYNEQFF	TGTGCCAGTAGTATAGTTCGCGGACAGGGACCCTCCTACAATGAGCAGTTCTTC
TRBJ2-7	TRBD2	TRBV11-2	.	CASSPLAGVSYEQYF	TGTGCCAGCAGCCCACTAGCGGGAGTCTCCTACGAGCAGTACTTC
TRBJ2-1	TRBD2	TRBV10-1	.	CASSAFTSGRFNEQFF	TGCGCCAGCAGTGCCTTTACTAGCGGGAGATTCAATGAGCAGTTCTTC
TRBJ2-2	TRBD2	TRBV29-1	.	CSVPEELAGEAGELFF	TGCAGCGTTCCAGAGGAACTAGCGGGAGAGGCCGGGGAGCTGTTTTTT
TRBJ2-7	.	TRBV6-6	few	CASGGGPDRPYEQYF	TGTGCCAGCGGAGGTGGGCCCGACCGACCCTACGAGCAGTACTTC
TRBJ2-7	TRBD2	TRBV6-5	.	CASSTRLAGVSEQYF	TGTGCCAGCAGTACCAGACTAGCGGGAGTCTCCGAGCAGTACTTC
TRBJ2-3	.	TRBV2	.	CASSERGTDTQYF	TGTGCCAGCAGTGAGCGGGGCACAGATACGCAGTATTTT
TRBJ2-7	.	TRBV7-9	.	CASSLELAFYEQYF	TGTGCCAGCAGCTTAGAGTTAGCGTTCTACGAGCAGTACTTC
TRBJ2-1	.	TRBV7-9	.	CASSLGGTQTSYNEQFF	TGTGCCAGCAGCTTAGGAGGGACTCAAACCTCCTACAATGAGCAGTTCTTC
TRBJ2-7	TRBD2	TRBV6-1	.	CASSSRGLAGYEQYF	TGTGCCAGCAGTTCGCGGGGACTAGCGGGTTACGAGCAGTACTTC
TRBJ2-1	TRBD2	TRBV19	.	CASSIETSSYNEQFF	TGTGCCAGTAGTATCGAGACTAGCAGTTACAATGAGCAGTTCTTC
TRBJ2-1	TRBD1	TRBV4-1	.	CASRTGGGSGNNEQFF	TGCGCCAGCAGGACAGGGGGCGGTAGCGGGAACAATGAGCAGTTCTTC
TRBJ2-2	.	TRBV21-1	.	CASSKGSEHRGAVF	TGTGCCAGCAGCAAAGGATCAGAGCACCGGGGAGCTGTTTTT
TRBJ2-6	.	TRBV19	.	CASSFRTVAISGANVLTF	TGTGCCAGTAGTTTCAGGACAGTTGCCATCTCTGGGGCCAACGTCCTGACTTTC
TRBJ1-2	TRBD1	TRBV5-6	.	CASSIRDRVFLDGYTF	TGCGCCAGCAGTATCCGGGACAGGGTTTTTCTAGATGGCTACACCTTC
TRBJ2-1	TRBD2	TRBV10-2	.	CASGETSGDNEQFF	TGCGCCAGTGGGGAGACTAGCGGGGACAATGAGCAGTTCTTC